These 22 T cell receptor beta chains originate from one sample sequenced in a study of shared clonotypes between healthy human individuals. TCRdb keeps only in-frame clones here, not all; method: immunoSEQ multiplex PCR. Of around 83,000 clones detected, around 57% appear once; the ten largest clones hold around 50%. Input material: memory CD8+ T cells sorted from blood. Subset meaning: CD45RO+ cells pooled with CCR7-negative TemRA cells. Source of these receptors: a man aged 30 to 45 in good health.

This clone was seen repeatedly, ten times or more. The rearrangement joins TRBV11-3 to TRBJ2-1; D is unresolved. Germline V lookup: CDR1 SGHNT, CDR2 YENEEA. V lost 5 bases to trimming and J lost 9 bases, with 11 bases between them. The CDR3 is 12 amino acids. The CDR3 loop reads CASSIPSGEQFF. The DNA of the CDR3 is TGTGCCAGCAGCATCCCCTCGGGTGAGCAGTTCTTC.

The chain uses TRBV25-1 and TRBJ2-7, with D perhaps matching TRBD1 or TRBD2 (5 bases each). The CDR3 covers 11 residues. Between the trimmed V and J ends, which lost 7 bases and 5 bases, there was a span of 9 bases. Germline V gene data show CDR1 as MGHDK and CDR2 as SYGVNS. The CDR3 region has the DNA TGTGCCAGCACTCAGGGAGACGAGCAGTACTTC. It encodes CASTQGDEQYF.

About this clone itself: Other DNA sequences within the sample encode an identical CDR3. The chain links TRBV9 to TRBJ2-7, with 8 nucleotides matching TRBD2. After removal of 0 bases from V and 3 bases from J, the junction contained 2 bases not matched to a gene. The length of the CDR3 is 14 residues. Germline V gene sequence: CDR1 SGDLS, CDR2 YYNGEE. The chain's CDR3 is CASSVGGLGYEQYF. Written as DNA, the CDR3 is TGTGCCAGCAGCGTAGGGGGACTAGGCTACGAGCAGTACTTC.

The rearrangement uses TRBV7-8 and TRBJ2-1; 10 positions agree with TRBD2. The CDR3 sequence is 16 residues long. The germline CDR1 and CDR2 sequences are SGHVS and FQNEAQ. V gave up 2 bases and J gave up 4 bases; unmatched junction bases: 5. The CDR3 DNA reads TGTGCCAGCAGCTTACTAGCGGGAGAAGTTTACAATGAGCAGTTCTTC. Amino acids: CASSLLAGEVYNEQFF.

The rearrangement uses TRBV28 and TRBJ1-2, with 11 bases lining up with TRBD1. Losses at the gene ends were 6 bases for V and 4 bases for J; bases not matched to a gene: 16. This CDR3 is built from 18 residues. Germline-derived CDR1 and CDR2 are MDHEN and SYDVKM. The DNA for the CDR3 is TGTGCCAGCAGAAAACAATCCGGGACAGGGGGGACTCCCTATGGCTACACCTTC. It codes for CASRKQSGTGGTPYGYTF.

This chain uses TRBV5-6 with TRBJ2-7, with D possibly called TRBD1 or TRBD2 (5 bases each). Between the trimmed V and J ends, which lost 0 bases and 3 bases, there was a span of 7 bases. The CDR3 covers 13 residues. Germline values: CDR1 SGHDT, CDR2 YYEEEE. DNA for the CDR3: TGTGCCAGCAGCTTGGGAGGGGACTACGAGCAGTACTTC. Amino acids: CASSLGGDYEQYF. The whole variable domain, remainder taken from reference TRBV5-6 and TRBJ2-7, is DAGVTQSPTHLIKTRGQQVTLRCSPKSGHDTVSWYQQALGQGPQFIFQYYEEEERQRGNFPDRFSGHQFPNYSSELNVNALLLGDSALYLCASSLGGDYEQYFGPGTRLTVT.

The V and J genes are TRBV10-3 and TRBJ2-5; a possible D gene is TRBD2 (6 bases). Trimming left V 0 bases short and J 5 bases short, with 13 bases between. Germline V lookup: CDR1 ENHRY, CDR2 SYGVKD. The length of the CDR3 is 15 residues. In DNA form, the CDR3 reads TGTGCCATCAGTGAGTCGGTATCACGGGGGGAGACCCAGTACTTC. Translated: CAISESVSRGETQYF.

In this sample, this clone turned up a few times. V usage is TRBV6-5 and J usage is TRBJ1-2; perhaps TRBD1 as D (6 bases). The CDR3 covers 12 residues. V was pared by 8 bases and J by 8 bases, with 15 bases between. Per the germline V gene, CDR1 is MNHEY and CDR2 is SVGAGI. The CDR3 here is CASLGGKGGYTF. CDR3 DNA sequence: TGTGCCAGCCTAGGGGGTAAGGGAGGCTACACCTTC.

There are many counts of this clone. This sequence joins TRBV1 and TRBJ2-2; no check of the table's D call, TRBD2, against the DNA was made. TRBV1 is described as a pseudogene. This CDR3 spans 16 amino acids. CDR3 nucleotide sequence: TGCACCAGCAGCCAGACTAGCGGGAGAAACACCGGGGAGCTGTTTTTT. Protein product: CTSSQTSGRNTGELFF.

This clone has just a few counts. This sequence joins TRBV28 and TRBJ2-3; possible D gene TRBD1, 6 bases. Germline CDR1 and CDR2: MDHEN and SYDVKM. Trimming removed 3 bases from V and 2 bases from J, with 15 bases in between. The CDR3 spans 16 residues. DNA of the CDR3: TGTGCCAGCAGTTTCACCACGACAGGATCCACAGATACGCAGTATTTT. Its translation: CASSFTTTGSTDTQYF.

The table lists this clone with many counts. The CDR3 is CASSEGVGHQETQYF. The CDR3, as DNA: TGTGCCAGCAGTGAGGGAGTGGGGCACCAAGAGACCCAGTACTTC. The chain uses TRBV6-4 and TRBJ2-5; D may correspond to TRBD1 or TRBD2 (5 bases each). CDR1 is MRHNA and CDR2 is SNTAGT in the germline V gene. This CDR3 spans 15 amino acids. V dropped 3 bases and J dropped 0 bases, with 11 bases sitting between them.

CDR3 sequence (DNA): TGTGCCAGCAGTGACAGGGTAATAGAGACCCAGTACTTC. This gives the protein CASSDRVIETQYF. This chain connects TRBV25-1 to TRBJ2-5, with D possibly TRBD1 on 5 matching bases. The CDR3 is made up of 13 amino acids. The V end was cut by 3 bases, the J end by 4 bases, with 9 bases between. The V gene's germline CDR1 is MGHDK and CDR2 SYGVNS. The full variable domain, in which reference TRBV25-1 and TRBJ2-5 provide the parts outside the CDR3, is EADIYQTPRYLVIGTGKKITLECSQTMGHDKMYWYQQDPGMELHLIHYSYGVNSTEKGDLSSESTVSRIRTEHFPLTLESARPSHTSQYLCASSDRVIETQYFGPGTRLLVL.

A few counts support this clone. This chain connects TRBV9 to TRBJ2-2; TRBD2 agrees at 7 bases. Germline CDR1 and CDR2: SGDLS and YYNGEE. This CDR3 has 20 residues. V lost 2 bases to trimming and J lost 2 bases; unmatched junction nucleotides: 18. The chain's CDR3 is CASSVSIPSWSGGNTGELFF. For the CDR3, the DNA is TGTGCCAGCAGCGTTTCTATTCCTTCATGGTCGGGAGGAAACACCGGGGAGCTGTTTTTT.

This chain joins TRBV28 and TRBJ1-2; no firm D call. The CDR3 runs 13 residues. Per germline, CDR1 MDHEN and CDR2 SYDVKM. V dropped 1 base and J dropped 8 bases, with 11 bases sitting between them. CDR3 DNA sequence: TGTGCCAGCAGTTTATTCAAGGGCTACGGCTACACCTTC. Amino acid sequence: CASSLFKGYGYTF.

The CDR3 DNA reads as TGTGCCAGCGTCGCAGCACTTGAAGCTTTCTTT. It encodes CASVAALEAFF. The chain employs TRBV6-6 and TRBJ1-1; D uncertain. V dropped 8 bases and J dropped 7 bases, with 11 bases sitting between them. CDR1 MNHNY and CDR2 SVGAGI come from the germline V gene (reference sequence). This CDR3 is 11 amino acids long.

In this sample, this clone turned up once. V usage is TRBV18 and J usage is TRBJ2-1; 13 nucleotides match TRBD2. The junction had 17 bases not matched to a gene; V was cut back by 1 base and J by 5 bases. Germline values: CDR1 KGHSH, CDR2 LQKENI. The CDR3 sequence is 21 residues long. The CDR3 region is CASSPLGTSGILLTVDNEQFF. Written as DNA, the CDR3 is TGTGCCAGCTCACCACTCGGGACTAGCGGGATCTTGCTTACGGTCGACAATGAGCAGTTCTTC.

The rearrangement links TRBV27 to TRBJ1-1; 7 nucleotides agree with TRBD1. Germline assignment: CDR1 MNHEY and CDR2 SMNVEV (reference sequence). There are 13 residues in the CDR3. Trimming cost V 10 bases and J 4 bases; bases outside gene matches: 9. Written as DNA, the CDR3 is TGTGCCACGAAAATAGGGGGCTTCACTGAAGCTTTCTTT. Translated, it gives CATKIGGFTEAFF.

The chain is built from TRBV4-1 and TRBJ2-7, with no clear D. Germline V gene lookup returns CDR1 MGHRA and CDR2 YSYEKL. V was pared by 0 bases and J by 5 bases, with 11 bases between. The CDR3 is 14 residues long. CDR3 DNA: TGCGCCAGCAGCCAAGATTTGGGCACGGACGAGCAGTACTTC. It codes for CASSQDLGTDEQYF.

The chain employs TRBV9 and TRBJ2-3, with 7 bases matching TRBD1. The germline V gene has CDR1 SGDLS and CDR2 YYNGEE. Trimming at V came to 3 bases and at J to 3 bases, leaving 4 bases not matched to a gene. The CDR3 covers 14 residues. CDR3 loop: CASSAWDRTDTQYF. The DNA of the CDR3 is TGTGCCAGCAGCGCTTGGGACAGAACAGATACGCAGTATTTT.

The chain is built from TRBV7-9 and TRBJ2-7, with a possible D match to TRBD2 (6 bases). The CDR3 contains 15 residues. Trimming stripped 6 bases from V and 7 bases from J, with 22 bases between. The germline V gene encodes CDR1 SEHNR and CDR2 FQNEAQ (reference sequence). CDR3 in amino acids: CASSPRGGGSREQYF. The CDR3 coding sequence is TGTGCCAGCAGTCCAAGGGGAGGTGGGTCTCGGGAGCAGTACTTC. Drawing the rest from reference TRBV7-9 and TRBJ2-7, the complete variable domain is DTGVSQNPRHKITKRGQNVTFRCDPISEHNRLYWYRQTLGQGPEFLTYFQNEAQLEKSRLLSDRFSAERPKGSFSTLEIQRTEQGDSAMYLCASSPRGGGSREQYFGPGTRLTVT.

This clone was detected only once. The rearrangement links TRBV6-5 to TRBJ1-1; a possible D gene is TRBD1 (6 bases). Germline CDR1 reads MNHEY; CDR2 reads SVGAGI. Trimming cost V 4 bases and J 7 bases, with 16 bases left between them. The CDR3 consists of 14 residues. The CDR3 DNA sequence: TGTGCCAGCAGTTGGGCCGCCGGGGGCCTTGAAGCTTTCTTT. Encoded protein: CASSWAAGGLEAFF.

The chain has TRBV14 and TRBJ2-2, with D hard to call. Germline V gives CDR1 SGHDN, CDR2 FVKESK. The CDR3 totals 13 residues. Deletions cut 1 base from V and 5 bases from J, with 5 bases between. CDR3 bases: TGTGCCAGCAGCCAAGTCGGGACCGGGGAGCTGTTTTTT. Translation: CASSQVGTGELFF. The full variable domain, rest sourced from reference TRBV14 and TRBJ2-2, is EAGVTQFPSHSVIEKGQTVTLRCDPISGHDNLYWYRRVMGKEIKFLLHFVKESKQDESGMPNNRFLAERTGGTYSTLKVQPAELEDSGVYFCASSQVGTGELFFGEGSRLTVL.